A single sample is the source of the 2 T cell receptor beta chains below, sequenced in a study of cytomegalovirus exposure and HLA in healthy donors. PCR used 60 Vbeta primers and 13 Jbeta primers. Sequenced by immunoSEQ multiplex PCR; TCRdb stores in-frame clones only, minus some. Seen here are about 140,000 clones, 60% to 80% observed once, and the top ten hold 1.5% to 2%. Sample: PBMCs. Receptor source: a woman in her twenties or thirties in good health and CMV-seronegative.

The chain joins TRBV7-2 to TRBJ2-1; D call uncertain. The germline CDR1 and CDR2 sequences are SGHTA and FQGNSA. The CDR3 covers 16 residues. The V gene lost 1 base and the J gene lost 7 bases, with 17 bases spanning the gap. The CDR3 DNA sequence: TGTGCCAGCAGCTTAGGGGTTAGCCCTGGCGTTAATGAGCAGTTCTTC. It codes for CASSLGVSPGVNEQFF.

The chain couples TRBV9 to TRBJ1-1; unclear D gene. Germline CDR1 is SGDLS and CDR2 is YYNGEE. Trimming pared 1 base from V and 7 bases from J, leaving 20 bases between. The CDR3 spans 16 residues. The CDR3 DNA reads as TGTGCCAGCAGCGTAATCCCGAACACGCAGTACAATGAAGCTTTCTTT. Translation gives CASSVIPNTQYNEAFF.